One sample yielded the 22 T cell receptor beta chains listed below, sequenced in a study of early T cells in non-severe SARS-CoV-2 infection. TCRdb independently ran MiXCR on the 5' RACE reads; one entry per CDR3 protein. Among 70,000 or so distinct CDR3 sequences listed, about 4.6% were seen once. The specimen was whole blood, collected at baseline. The receptors stem from an adult who was a healthcare worker with PCR-confirmed SARS-CoV-2 infection or an uninfected control (not recorded which). The donor label of this sample is uncertain.

The genes are TRBV5-1 and TRBJ1-1, with D possibly TRBD1 on 6 matching bases. This CDR3 contains 15 residues. From germline, CDR1 is SGHRS and CDR2 YFSETQ. Trimming took off 3 bases at V and 3 bases at J, with 15 bases between the two ends. In DNA, the CDR3 is TGCGCCAGCAGCTCGGGGGCGGCGAGGGACACTGAAGCTTTCTTT. Encoded protein: CASSSGAARDTEAFF.

This clonotype was recorded a few times. The rearrangement joins TRBV10-3 to TRBJ2-1; D is ambiguous. CDR1 and CDR2 from the germline V gene are ENHRY and SYGVKD. The CDR3 is 14 amino acids. The V end was cut by 6 bases, the J end by 6 bases, with 15 bases between. As DNA, the CDR3 is TGTGCCATCAGGGCCGGTGAGCGTCTCAATGAGCAGTTCTTC. Residues: CAIRAGERLNEQFF.

This clonotype was detected ten times or more. This sequence joins TRBV7-6 and TRBJ2-3; TRBD1 is a possible D gene (5 bases). CDR1 and CDR2 (germline): SGHVS, FNYEAQ. This CDR3 region has 15 residues. Deletions cut 5 bases from V and 3 bases from J, with 15 bases between. As DNA, the CDR3 is TGTGCCAGCAGCGACAACAGGCGGATAACAGATACGCAGTATTTT. It yields the protein CASSDNRRITDTQYF.

The rearrangement links TRBV18 to TRBJ1-6, with unresolved D. The CDR3 is made up of 14 amino acids. The ends were cut back, 5 bases at V and 7 bases at J, with 12 bases in the middle. CDR1 and CDR2 from the germline V gene are KGHSH and LQKENI. CDR3 DNA sequence: TGTGCCAGCTCAGACACGTGGCTAAATTCACCCCTCCACTTT. This gives the protein CASSDTWLNSPLHF.

This clonotype was counted a single time. The chain joins TRBV5-1 to TRBJ2-3; 12 bases line up with TRBD2. V was pared by 4 bases and J by 0 bases, with 6 bases of the junction left unmatched. The CDR3 is 17 residues long. CDR1 is SGHRS, CDR2 YFSETQ, per germline. CDR3 region: CASSLLAGGLSTDTQYF. CDR3 DNA sequence: TGCGCCAGCAGCCTACTAGCGGGGGGCCTTAGCACAGATACGCAGTATTTT.

This clonotype was seen ten or more times. The chain recombines TRBV7-8 with TRBJ1-1, with D tentatively TRBD1 (6 bases). The CDR3 runs to 16 residues. In germline, CDR1 is SGHVS, CDR2 FQNEAQ. Deletions cut 5 bases from V and 1 base from J, with 17 bases between. DNA for the CDR3: TGTGCCAGCAGCCCACAGGGCGCCCTTCGGAACACTGAAGCTTTCTTT. Amino acid sequence: CASSPQGALRNTEAFF.

This clonotype appeared a few times. The CDR3 DNA reads as TGTGCCAGCAGTTACCCGTCCGCGATGGATACGCAGTATTTT. As protein: CASSYPSAMDTQYF. The rearrangement uses TRBV6-6 and TRBJ2-3; no firm D call. Germline CDR1 is MNHNY and CDR2 is SVGAGI (reference sequence). The CDR3 covers 14 residues. V was pared by 2 bases and J by 6 bases, with 12 bases between.

This clonotype was observed many times. The V gene is TRBV19, the J gene TRBJ2-1; D is perhaps TRBD1 (6 bases). The CDR3 is 14 amino acids. Germline V gene sequence: CDR1 LNHDA, CDR2 SQIVND (reference sequence). Trimming left V 8 bases short and J 6 bases short, with 17 bases between. CDR3 amino acids: CASPVQGHCNEQFF. The CDR3 DNA reads as TGTGCCAGTCCCGTCCAGGGGCATTGCAATGAGCAGTTCTTC.

This clonotype was recorded many times. V gene TRBV5-5 combines with J gene TRBJ2-7; TRBD1 aligns across 8 bases. With 4 bases clipped from V and 7 bases from J, the junction kept 13 bases outside the gene matches. The V gene's germline CDR1 is SGHKS and CDR2 YYEKEE (reference sequence). The CDR3 totals 15 residues. The CDR3, as DNA: TGTGCCAGCAGCCCCCGAGGACAGGGAGCTGGAGAGCAGTACTTC. Translation: CASSPRGQGAGEQYF.

This clonotype has more than one count but fewer than ten. The gene calls are TRBV12-3 or TRBV12-4 and TRBJ1-1, with D perhaps matching TRBD1 (5 bases). This CDR3 contains 16 residues. Trimming cost V 5 bases and J 0 bases, with 16 bases left between them. The CDR3 sequence: CASSRTRGGMNTEAFF. CDR3 nucleotide sequence: TGTGCCAGCAGTAGAACAAGGGGCGGCATGAACACTGAAGCTTTCTTT.

This clonotype rates as medium-sized. The chain joins TRBV20-1 to TRBJ1-6; the match to TRBD1 covers 8 bases. This CDR3 is built from 15 residues. Germline CDR1 DFQATT, CDR2 SNEGSKA (reference sequence). Unmatched junction bases numbered 7, after V lost 2 bases and J lost 7 bases. The CDR3 sequence is CSARKTGVDNSPLHF. The CDR3 DNA is TGCAGTGCTAGAAAGACAGGGGTCGACAATTCACCCCTCCACTTT.

This clonotype turned up a few times. The J gene is TRBJ2-7, the V gene TRBV4-1; D may be TRBD1 or TRBD2 (5 bases each). The CDR3 runs to 18 residues. Trimming took 4 bases from V and 1 from J, leaving 23 bases between them. In germline, CDR1 is MGHRA, CDR2 YSYEKL. CDR3 region: CASSPYSGQANPSYEQYF. For the CDR3, the DNA is TGCGCCAGCAGCCCCTATTCGGGGCAGGCGAACCCTTCCTACGAGCAGTACTTC.

Many counts were recorded for this clonotype. This chain uses TRBV14 with TRBJ2-4, with unresolved D. The germline V gene has CDR1 SGHDN and CDR2 FVKESK. This CDR3 has 14 amino acids. Trimming took 4 bases from V and 1 from J, leaving 8 bases between them. CDR3 loop: CASSPDQAKNIQYF. For the CDR3, the DNA is TGTGCCAGCAGCCCGGACCAGGCCAAAAACATTCAGTACTTC.

A note on this clonotype: This is likely a read error, given that the CDR3 carries no conserved phenylalanine or tryptophan at its end. The chain employs TRBV28 and TRBJ2-4; possible D gene TRBD2, 6 bases. This CDR3 comprises 16 residues. The germline CDR1 and CDR2 sequences are MDHEN and SYDVKM. Trimming stripped 7 bases from V and 1 base from J, with 17 bases between. CDR3 sequence: CASNPPGVAAKNIQYL. CDR3 sequence (DNA): TGTGCCAGCAACCCCCCGGGGGTGGCGGCCAAAAACATTCAGTACTTA.

At least ten counts were recorded for this clonotype. The CDR3 DNA follows: TGTGCCAGCAGCGCCGACCCGACAGGGCGAAACAATGAGCAGTTCTTC. The encoded protein is CASSADPTGRNNEQFF. The V call is TRBV7-8, the J call TRBJ2-1; 7 positions match TRBD1. V shed 5 bases and J 5 bases; nucleotides not matched to a gene: 12. Germline CDR1 reads SGHVS; CDR2 reads FQNEAQ. CDR3 size: 16 residues.

This clonotype was recorded at least ten times. V gene TRBV3-1 combines with J gene TRBJ2-1, with 14 bases lining up with TRBD2. Germline lookup yields CDR1 LGHDT and CDR2 YNNKEL (reference sequence). V dropped 4 bases and J dropped 5; count of bases not matched to a gene: 1. The CDR3 has 15 amino acids. CDR3 DNA: TGTGCCAGCAGCCCGGGACTAGCGGGAGACAATGAGCAGTTCTTC. Protein product: CASSPGLAGDNEQFF.

This clonotype was seen at least ten times. This rearrangement joins TRBV9 to TRBJ2-7; TRBD2 agrees at 7 bases. This CDR3 contains 15 residues. In germline, CDR1 is SGDLS, CDR2 YYNGEE. Germline trimming cut 0 bases from V and 1 base from J; bases unmatched to any gene: 4. CDR3 loop: CASSVEAGLSYEQYF. CDR3 DNA: TGTGCCAGCAGCGTAGAAGCGGGGCTATCCTACGAGCAGTACTTC. The variable domain in full, with the rest retrieved from reference TRBV9 and TRBJ2-7, is DSGVTQTPKHLITATGQRVTLRCSPRSGDLSVYWYQQSLDQGLQFLIQYYNGEERAKGNILERFSAQQFPDLHSELNLSSLELGDSALYFCASSVEAGLSYEQYFGPGTRLTVT.

There are many counts of this clonotype. This chain uses TRBV7-2 with TRBJ1-3, with D perhaps matching TRBD1 (5 bases). The CDR3 totals 14 residues. V was shortened by 5 bases and J by 1 base, with 9 bases between the two germline ends. The germline gives CDR1 SGHTA, CDR2 FQGNSA. CDR3 in DNA: TGTGCCAGCAGCGGGGCGGGGTCTGGAAACACCATATATTTT. Translation: CASSGAGSGNTIYF. Filled out from reference TRBV7-2 and TRBJ1-3, the complete variable domain reads GAGVSQSPSNKVTEKGKDVELRCDPISGHTALYWYRQSLGQGLEFLIYFQGNSAPDKSGLPSDRFSAERTGGSVSTLTIQRTQQEDSAVYLCASSGAGSGNTIYFGEGSWLTVV.

This clonotype came up many times. The V and J genes are TRBV6-5 and TRBJ2-3; a possible D gene is TRBD1 (5 bases). CDR3 length equals 13 residues. The V gene lost 6 bases and the J gene lost 5 bases, with 12 bases spanning the gap. Per the germline V gene, CDR1 is MNHEY and CDR2 is SVGAGI. The CDR3 DNA is TGTGCCAGCAGCCAAGGGCAGGGAGATACGCAGTATTTT. This sequence encodes CASSQGQGDTQYF.

This CDR3 is CASSVGVGMKTQYF. In nucleotides, the CDR3 is TGTGCCAGCAGCGTAGGCGTAGGGATGAAGACCCAGTACTTC. This chain connects TRBV9 to TRBJ2-5; D ambiguous. Germline V CDR1 and CDR2: SGDLS, YYNGEE. The CDR3 has 14 amino acids. With 0 bases removed from V and 6 bases from J, the gap between germline ends came to 12 bases.

This clonotype has a count of ten or more. The chain is built from TRBV28 and TRBJ2-7; D perhaps matches TRBD2 (7 bases). This CDR3 region has 14 residues. Deletions cut 3 bases from V and 5 bases from J, with 14 bases between. CDR1 and CDR2 from the germline V gene are MDHEN and SYDVKM. The CDR3 sequence: CASSFLGGRNEQYF. The CDR3 DNA follows: TGTGCCAGCAGTTTTTTGGGGGGGCGGAACGAGCAGTACTTC.

This clonotype was observed many times. The V call is TRBV15, the J call TRBJ2-2; D may be TRBD1 or TRBD2 (5 bases each). The CDR3 has 16 amino acids. Trimming left V 3 bases short and J 1 base short, with 12 bases between. Germline CDR1 and CDR2: LNHNV and YYDKDF (reference sequence). The CDR3 here is CATSRGPSLNTGELFF. CDR3 nucleotides: TGTGCCACCAGCAGGGGACCGAGTCTGAACACCGGGGAGCTGTTTTTT.